This TCR beta chain was identified during a study of brain T cells in children with intractable seizures. Only cases whose brain tissue showed the highest T cell transcript signatures were sequenced. Pre-surgery treatment included at least one anti-epileptic drug. Assay used: immunoSEQ multiplex PCR; TCRdb lists only in-frame clones, some missing. In the table there are roughly 69,000 clones, around 95% of which are singletons. In the case of this clone: Its antigen is unknown.

The CDR3 length is 17 residues. The germline CDR1 and CDR2 sequences are SGDLS and YYNGEE. Trimming took 3 bases from V and 3 from J; bases not matched to a gene: 5. Study-level results: Only CDR3 sequence similarity suggested viral specificity, without known HCMV serostatus. Clones missing pre-surgery may reflect undersampling of that blood sample.

The chain couples TRBV9 to TRBJ2-1; 14 nucleotides agree with TRBD2. The receptor was isolated from a boy in the first two years of life with focal cortical dysplasia and intractable seizures. Sequenced here: peripheral blood, sampled at surgery. In DNA form, the CDR3 reads TGTGCCAGCAGCGGAGGGACTAGCGGGAGTAGCTACAATGAGCAGTTCTTC. Translated: CASSGGTSGSSYNEQFF.